Shown below are 5 T cell receptor beta chains from a single sample sequenced in a study of cytomegalovirus exposure and HLA in healthy donors. The PCR contained 60 Vbeta and 13 Jbeta primers. Clones were sequenced by immunoSEQ multiplex PCR, and TCRdb holds only the in-frame ones, with some missing. The sample lists about 120,000 clones; 75% to 85% were seen once. The specimen sequenced was PBMCs. These receptors were collected from a male donor in good health and CMV-seronegative.

This chain joins TRBV11-2 and TRBJ2-3; tentative D call: TRBD1 (6 bases). From germline, CDR1 is SGHAT and CDR2 FQNNGV. The V end was cut by 5 bases, the J end by 2 bases, with 11 bases between. The CDR3 consists of 14 residues. The CDR3 loop is CASSLRGTTDTQYF. CDR3 DNA sequence: TGTGCCAGCAGCCTCAGGGGAACCACAGATACGCAGTATTTT.

In the case of this clone: The sample carries other DNA sequences with the same CDR3. This sequence joins TRBV29-1 and TRBJ2-5; a possible D gene is TRBD2 (5 bases). The length of the CDR3 is 13 residues. Germline CDR1 is SQVTM and CDR2 is ANQGSEA. Trimming pared 3 bases from V and 5 bases from J, leaving 13 bases between. The CDR3 protein is CSVDPGIAETQYF. CDR3 coding DNA: TGCAGCGTTGACCCGGGGATCGCGGAGACCCAGTACTTC.

CDR3: CASPGGDREEYQTEAFF. For the CDR3, the DNA is TGTGCCAGCCCGGGGGGGGACAGGGAGGAATACCAAACTGAAGCTTTCTTT. This chain connects TRBV6-4 to TRBJ1-1; 9 bases are a match to TRBD1. The CDR3 sequence is 17 residues long. With V trimmed by 8 bases and J by 5 bases, 18 bases remained unmatched. CDR1 and CDR2 from the germline V gene are MRHNA and SNTAGT.

The chain joins TRBV6-5 to TRBJ1-5, with TRBD1 matching over 8 bases. Germline V CDR1 and CDR2: MNHEY, SVGAGI. V lost 6 bases and J lost 2; bases outside the gene matches: 6. CDR3 length equals 15 residues. CDR3 nucleotide sequence: TGTGCCAGCAGATCGCAGGGGGCTGGCAATCAGCCCCAGCATTTT. This sequence encodes CASRSQGAGNQPQHF.

The gene calls are TRBV5-1 and TRBJ1-3, with 7 bases lining up with TRBD1. V lost 4 bases and J lost 0; bases outside the gene matches: 4. Germline V gene data show CDR1 as SGHRS and CDR2 as YFSETQ. The CDR3 is 15 residues long. The CDR3 DNA is TGCGCCAGCAGCGGGGGGACAGCCTCTGGAAACACCATATATTTT. Encoded protein: CASSGGTASGNTIYF.